This TCR beta chain was identified in a study of CD8 T cells in Susac syndrome. Only one count was recorded for this clonotype. The RNA, about 0.45 to 1 ug, was put through reverse transcription using random hexamers. Amplification of TCR beta CDR3 used immunoSEQ multiplex PCR across 54 Vbeta and 13 Jbeta. One entry per CDR3 protein, called by TCRdb with MiXCR from the immunoSEQ multiplex PCR reads. The table has roughly 400,000 distinct CDR3 sequences, approximately 85% seen once. CD8+ and CD4+ T cells circulating in blood were sequenced for TCR beta. TEMRA cells underwent FACS enrichment and CD8+ and CD4+ T cells underwent negative isolation. Sequenced material: CD8+ T cells from PBMCs. The receptor was derived from a human donor with multiple sclerosis.

CDR3 in amino acids: CASSQEAYGYTF. The CDR3 DNA reads as TGTGCCAGCAGCCAGGAGGCCTATGGCTACACCTTC. The rearrangement joins TRBV7-9 to TRBJ1-2; D not certain. The germline V and J ends were trimmed by 5 bases and 4 bases, with 8 bases remaining between them. CDR1 and CDR2 from the germline V gene are SEHNR and FQNEAQ (reference sequence). CDR3 size: 12 residues.